These 2 T cell receptor beta chains share one sample of origin, sequenced in a study of blood T cell repertoires in COVID-19 (dated by TCRdb to 2019 to 2021). The library was built by means of the immunoSEQ multiplex PCR assay. TCRdb provides this immuneACCESS table in a form limited to in-frame rearrangements. Some clones are lacking; in checked studies, under half of them reflect an unresolved V gene, and why the rest are absent is not known. Recorded for this sample are over 70,000 clones; 70% to 80% of them occurred a single time. The ten largest make up roughly 2.4% of the sample. The sequenced material came from peripheral blood. These receptors all come from a man between 65 and 80 years old with COVID-19, enrolled during active disease.

This chain connects TRBV3-1 (or the pseudogene TRBV3-2) to TRBJ2-5; D ambiguous. Trimming took 3 bases from V and 8 from J, leaving 22 bases between them. Germline CDR1 LGHDT, CDR2 YNNKEL (reference sequence). The CDR3 loop spans 16 amino acids. CDR3: CASSHGSRHAGRTQYF. CDR3 DNA sequence: TGTGCCAGCAGCCACGGGTCTCGCCATGCTGGTCGTACCCAGTACTTC.

The V gene is TRBV7-3, the J gene TRBJ2-7; 8 bases match TRBD2. CDR1 SGHTA and CDR2 FQGTGA come from the germline V gene. The CDR3 spans 15 residues. With V trimmed by 5 bases and J by 7 bases, 13 bases remained unmatched. CDR3 residues: CASSPAAAGVREQYF. The CDR3 nucleotides read TGTGCCAGCAGCCCCGCGGCAGCGGGAGTGAGGGAGCAGTACTTC.